Described below is a single TCR beta chain sequence and its context. The sample holds many counts of this clonotype. The antigen it recognizes is unknown. No much larger clone is present one base from it, and per-base qualities are unavailable. The data derive from a study of regulatory T cells in long-lasting Graves disease (dated by TCRdb to the early 2020s). Some background on the complete study: Antithyroid drugs had been taken for less than 3 months by newly diagnosed Graves' disease patients. A total of roughly 35 samples underwent TCR sequencing: around 13 from persistent and around 20 from newly diagnosed Graves' disease patients. This study used TCR sequencing and RNA sequencing of peripheral blood to compare persistent Graves' disease patients against newly diagnosed Graves' disease patients. The study was registered as a clinical trial and conducted in China.

Per the publication, the time point label means: newly diagnosed GD, antithyroid drugs for less than 3 months. For both TCR sequencing and RNA sequencing, RNA was extracted from PBMCs using TRIzol. The diagnosis of Graves' disease was made according to American Thyroid Association guidelines. Patients for the study were recruited at an endocrinology department in Xi'an, China. From each patient, about 9 milliliters of peripheral blood was collected into an EDTA anticoagulant tube. Ficoll Paque Plus density gradient separation was used to isolate PBMCs, and no further T cell sorting was performed. An Agilent 2100 Bioanalyzer and agarose gel were used to check RNA quality, while a NanoDrop 2000 measured RNA concentration. Library method: multiplex PCR. Sequencing was carried out with an Illumina HiSeq 4000. To build TCR beta libraries, CDR3 regions were amplified by Arm-PCR using iRepertoire HTBI primers. Before sequencing, the PCR products went through gel purification. As for the authors' bioinformatics: Gene usage analysis of CDR3 amino acid clonotypes used the 60 to 80 TRBV and 12 to 15 TRBJ segments found across samples. COPE and FqMerger were used to merge filtered high-quality paired reads into contigs. BLAST was used to align contigs to IMGT TRBV, TRBD and TRBJ reference genes, with CDR3 defined following IMGT. Highly expanded clones were defined as clonotypes with a frequency above 0.1%. Shannon entropy was used to measure repertoire diversity, and the Gini coefficient was used to measure V-J evenness. A clonotype found in more than one individual was treated as public. TCRdb ran its own pipeline on the public reads, namely fastp trimming at Q25 and MiXCR clone calling, and kept in-frame beta chains. Each entry merges the rows of one CDR3 protein and shows their most common DNA and genes. The V and J calls were not made by the authors but by TCRdb's processing. This sample gives 400,000 to 500,000 distinct CDR3 sequences in total; more than 12% of them show up just once. The top ten clonotypes cover approximately 15% of the sample.

The paper's findings and limits, for the study overall: A larger number of public clonotypes was shared among persistent patients (around 2,700) than among newly diagnosed patients (roughly 970). As a limitation, the authors acknowledged that the small sample size may reduce accuracy. Only the TCR beta chain was sequenced and analyzed. Compared with newly diagnosed patients, patients with persistent Graves' disease had lower TCR Shannon entropy and fewer highly expanded clones, which suggests clonal expansion. Persistent disease showed preferential use of TRBV28, TRBJ1-2 and TRBJ2-5, whereas newly diagnosed disease favored TRBV20-1 and TRBJ2-1. The study examined only peripheral blood because the primary lesion, thyroid tissue, could not be accessed.

Cut back by 1 base and 0 bases, the V and J ends lie 10 bases apart. Taken from the germline V gene, the CDR1 and CDR2 loops are SGHRS and YFSETQ. The CDR3 holds 15 amino acids from the cysteine to the phenylalanine. Here the CDR3 DNA is all that survives: 45 bases in frame from base 1. The same specimen was also included in a second study, on T cells in Graves' hyperthyroidism and ophthalmopathy. According to the second study: A patient counted as having stable Graves' hyperthyroidism if no progression to ophthalmopathy occurred over 18 months of follow-up. Hyperthyroidism patients were aged 18 to 65 years and newly diagnosed, with disease duration of less than 2 months. Any patient with an uncontrolled infection, another autoimmune disease, pregnancy or lactation was excluded. Diagnoses were based on clinical symptoms, serum thyroxine and TRAb, thyroid ultrasound and orbital computed tomography. The first round of RT-PCR for the TCR CDR3 was performed with the HTBI primer set and the Qiagen OneStep RT-PCR kit. Most expanded thyroid clonotypes (frequency above 0.001) were also detected in blood, a finding suggesting that blood repertoires may reflect thyroid immune responses. Ophthalmopathy was separated from stable hyperthyroidism by a 13 V-J signature model, with approximately 89% sensitivity and just over 81% specificity obtained in cross-validation and 80%/75% obtained in testing. During validation, the model predicted progression to ophthalmopathy a median of approximately 6.5 months ahead of onset, with 70.59% sensitivity and 72.22% specificity. To identify distinguishing TCR V-J signatures, a discovery cohort of about 100 patients was used, comprising 43 with Graves' ophthalmopathy and approximately 58 with stable Graves' hyperthyroidism. Prospective prediction of ophthalmopathy was tested in an independent validation cohort of fewer than 20 hyperthyroidism patients and approximately 17 patients who later progressed to ophthalmopathy. The roughly 90 discovery patients were divided at random into training and test sets in a 7:3 ratio. The study also compared thyroid tissue and blood T-cell repertoires from about six Graves' hyperthyroidism patients. Once sampling was done, hyperthyroidism patients were given methimazole at a starting dose of 30 mg daily, whereas ophthalmopathy patients were given high-dose intravenous methylprednisolone. The libraries were constructed in a second round of multiplex PCR and then size-selected and purified. The libraries were sequenced on an Illumina HiSeq2000 using paired-end 100 bp reads. SOAPnuke was used to process the raw data, removing reads that contained adapters or uncalled bases, had a mean Phred below 15, or lacked an exact match to the constant primer or identifier. High-quality paired reads were merged with COPE v1.2.5, and unique nucleotide sequences were defined as clonotypes. MiTCR v1.1 was used to align the clonotypes against IMGT TRBV, TRBD and TRBJ reference segments. Only V-J combinations with frequency above 0.0001, covering 99% to 99.2% of repertoires, were analysed. The TCS score was defined as F50 (clonal expansion) divided by E x V (chaos), with BLOSUM62-based TCRdist calculated between CDR3 peptides within each V-J. Welch's t-statistics and random forest reduced roughly 540 V-J features to under 15, which were used in a naive Bayes classifier (R e1071). No statistical method was used to set the sample size in advance, and investigators knew the group allocation. TCR Vbeta CDR3 sequencing of 135 peripheral blood samples (43 ophthalmopathy, over 70 hyperthyroidism and around 17 progressor patients) is reported in the paper.

The sequence came from a woman younger than 45 with Graves disease. Donor details come from another sample of the same person, matched by shared clones. The rearrangement joined TRBV5-1 to TRBJ1-1; 6 matching bases give a weak D call of TRBD1. The sequencing used peripheral blood mononuclear cells (PBMCs), collected at new diagnosis, from a patient treated with antithyroid drugs. CDR3 loop: CASSLTGPLNTEAFF. The DNA sequence is given as TGCGCCAGCAGCTTGACAGGGCCACTGAACACTGAAGCTTTCTTT. Supplemented by the reference TRBV5-1 and TRBJ1-1 proteins around the CDR3, the complete variable domain is KAGVTQTPRYLIKTRGQQVTLSCSPISGHRSVSWYQQTPGQGLQFLFEYFSETQRNKGNFPGRFSGRQFSNSRSEMNVSTLELGDSALYLCASSLTGPLNTEAFFGQGTRLTVV.